Listed here are 11 T cell receptor beta chains from one sample, sequenced in a study of post-analysis software for immune sequencing data. Study observations and caveats: When patients were compared with controls, four to six TRBV segments were more frequent, TRBV5-6, TRBV5-1 and TRBV20-1 among them.

Sequencing libraries made from TCR beta cDNA carried unique molecular identifiers. MiXCR, run by TCRdb on the PCR reads, gives a single entry per CDR3 protein. The data hold approximately 630,000 distinct CDR3 sequences, with around 60% observed a single time. No antigen has been assigned to these receptors. Input material: blood. These receptors all come from a girl aged 2-10 years with multiple sclerosis.

The chain couples TRBV7-3 to TRBJ1-2; no definite D call. The CDR3 totals 13 residues. The V and J ends lost 5 bases and 2 bases respectively, with 9 bases between them. CDR1 is SGHTA, CDR2 FQGTGA, per germline. This CDR3 reads CASSPYMNYGYTF. CDR3 DNA sequence: TGTGCCAGCAGCCCATATATGAACTATGGCTACACCTTC.

As DNA, the CDR3 is TGTGCCAGCAGCTTACTAGGGCGGCGGGAGCGGCAAGAGACCCAGTACTTC. Its protein product is CASSLLGRRERQETQYF. The genes are TRBV7-9 and TRBJ2-5; TRBD2 aligns across 7 bases. V dropped 2 bases and J dropped 2; count of bases not matched to a gene: 11. Germline V gene sequence: CDR1 SEHNR, CDR2 FQNEAQ (reference sequence). CDR3 size: 17 residues.

The CDR3 nucleotides read TGTGCCAGCAGCGCCGGGACTAGCGGGAATCCGACAGATACGCAGTATTTT. Its protein is CASSAGTSGNPTDTQYF. The chain carries TRBV9 and TRBJ2-3; TRBD2 matches at 13 bases. The CDR3 is made up of 17 amino acids. Germline V lookup: CDR1 SGDLS, CDR2 YYNGEE. V was clipped by 3 bases and J by 3 bases; unmatched bases: 7. Complete variable domain (other parts from reference TRBV9 and TRBJ2-3): DSGVTQTPKHLITATGQRVTLRCSPRSGDLSVYWYQQSLDQGLQFLIQYYNGEERAKGNILERFSAQQFPDLHSELNLSSLELGDSALYFCASSAGTSGNPTDTQYFGPGTRLTVL.

This clonotype was detected only a few times. The V call is TRBV12-3 or TRBV12-4, the J call TRBJ2-7; 9 bases match TRBD1. The CDR3 extends over 14 amino acids. The V gene end was trimmed by 3 bases and the J gene end by 3 bases; junction bases not matched to a gene: 3. This CDR3 is CASSLRDRDYEQYF. Written as DNA, the CDR3 is TGTGCCAGCAGTTTGCGGGACAGGGACTACGAGCAGTACTTC.

The V call is TRBV12-5, the J call TRBJ1-1; D unclear. From germline, CDR1 is LGHNT and CDR2 FRNRAP. This CDR3 comprises 14 residues. Trimming removed 3 bases at V and 1 base at J, with 9 bases between. The CDR3 nucleotides read TGTGCTAGTGGTTTAAGTTTGCCGAACACTGAAGCTTTCTTT. It translates to CASGLSLPNTEAFF.

V is TRBV7-9 and J is TRBJ2-5; 7 nucleotides align to TRBD1. CDR3 length equals 16 residues. Germline lookup yields CDR1 SEHNR and CDR2 FQNEAQ (reference sequence). V dropped 5 bases and J dropped 2; count of bases not matched to a gene: 11. The CDR3: CASSPEVTGSQETQYF. The CDR3 nucleotides read TGTGCCAGCAGCCCAGAAGTGACAGGGTCTCAAGAGACCCAGTACTTC.

The J gene is TRBJ2-7, the V gene TRBV12-3 or TRBV12-4; D gene uncertain. Near its end, the DNA agrees better with TRBJ2-5, so the J call may be wrong. The CDR3 is 12 amino acids. CDR3 in DNA: TGTGCCAGCGGGAACGCACAAGAGACCCAGTACTTC. Amino acids: CASGNAQETQYF.

The chain links TRBV7-6 to TRBJ2-3, with TRBD2 identical over 11 bases. The germline V gene has CDR1 SGHVS and CDR2 FNYEAQ. The CDR3 totals 19 residues. After removal of 5 bases from V and 0 bases from J, the junction contained 13 bases not matched to a gene. CDR3 sequence: CASSATSRLAGTSTDTQYF. In DNA form, the CDR3 reads TGTGCCAGCAGCGCAACTTCAAGACTAGCGGGGACTAGCACAGATACGCAGTATTTT.

The chain carries TRBV5-1 and TRBJ2-3; no reliable D call. Germline values: CDR1 SGHRS, CDR2 YFSETQ. V lost 3 bases to trimming and J lost 0 bases, with 14 bases between them. The CDR3 contains 16 residues. The DNA for the CDR3 is TGCGCCAGCAGCTCGAAGGTCTCAACCAGCACAGATACGCAGTATTTT. It encodes CASSSKVSTSTDTQYF. Filled out from reference TRBV5-1 and TRBJ2-3, the complete variable domain reads KAGVTQTPRYLIKTRGQQVTLSCSPISGHRSVSWYQQTPGQGLQFLFEYFSETQRNKGNFPGRFSGRQFSNSRSEMNVSTLELGDSALYLCASSSKVSTSTDTQYFGPGTRLTVL.

The chain couples TRBV24-1 to TRBJ2-1, with 8 positions matching TRBD2. In germline, CDR1 is KGHDR, CDR2 SFDVKD. V was clipped by 4 bases and J by 2 bases; unmatched bases: 9. This CDR3 region has 17 residues. CDR3 residues: CATSDPSGGRAYNEQFF. DNA of the CDR3: TGTGCCACCAGTGACCCGAGCGGGGGCCGAGCCTACAATGAGCAGTTCTTC.

The chain links TRBV19 to TRBJ2-5; 8 nucleotides match TRBD1. CDR3 length: 17 residues. The germline V gene has CDR1 LNHDA and CDR2 SQIVND (reference sequence). V gave up 4 bases and J gave up 5 bases; unmatched junction bases: 15. The DNA of the CDR3 is TGTGCCAGTAGTAAGCTAACCCGGGACAGGCTAGGGGAGACCCAGTACTTC. The encoded protein is CASSKLTRDRLGETQYF.